The rows below give T cell receptor beta chains drawn from one sample of a study of cytomegalovirus exposure and HLA in healthy donors. This table comes from immunoSEQ multiplex PCR, and its TCRdb copy is limited to in-frame clones, with some not included. The sample has 100,000 to 150,000 clones; around 96% are singletons. Sequencing was done on a sample of PBMCs. The receptors come from a man younger than 35 in good health and CMV-seronegative. The CDR3 runs from the conserved cysteine through the conserved F or W. D genes are given only for firm matches. Clone sizes are given selectively: once, few, many, or a class where the clone is expanded.

D gene	clone size	V gene	J gene	CDR3 DNA	CDR3 protein
TRBD1	NA	TRBV7-2	TRBJ2-3	TGTGCCAGCAGCGCAACCGGGACAGGGAGATCAGATACGCAGTATTTT	CASSATGTGRSDTQYF
NA	once	TRBV7-2	TRBJ2-7	TGTGCCAGCAGCTTAAGGGGGATCGACGAGCAGTACTTC	CASSLRGIDEQYF
TRBD1	NA	TRBV18	TRBJ2-1	TGTGCCAGCTCACCATTCTCCTTCCTTAGACAGGGCTCGAGCACGTACAATGAGCAGTTCTTC	CASSPFSFLRQGSSTYNEQFF
NA	NA	TRBV27	TRBJ2-3	TGTGCCAGCAGTTTCGGGATGGCAGATACGCAGTATTTT	CASSFGMADTQYF
TRBD1	NA	TRBV5-1	TRBJ1-2	TGCGCCAGCAGCTTGCCGGGACAGGGCTATGGCTACACCTTC	CASSLPGQGYGYTF
TRBD1	NA	TRBV5-1	TRBJ2-5	TGCGCCAGCAGCCAAAGAGACAGGGGAGTGGGGGAGACCCAGTACTTC	CASSQRDRGVGETQYF
NA	NA	TRBV7-9	TRBJ1-2	TGTGCCAGCAGCTTAGGGGTGGTTGGGGCGGCCCGGTTGTACTATGGCTACACCTTC	CASSLGVVGAARLYYGYTF
TRBD1	NA	TRBV7-9	TRBJ1-2	TGTGCCAGCAGCGTAGCTTCATCCCCCGGGACAGGAGATAACTATGGCTACACCTTC	CASSVASSPGTGDNYGYTF
TRBD2	NA	TRBV7-2	TRBJ2-7	TGTGCCAGCAGCGCGCGGGGGGGCGCGGTCGAGCAGTACTTC	CASSARGGAVEQYF
TRBD2	NA	TRBV5-1	TRBJ2-1	TGCGCCAGCAGCTCCATGACTAGCGGGATTAATGAGCAGTTCTTC	CASSSMTSGINEQFF
NA	NA	TRBV15	TRBJ2-5	TGTGCCACCAGGGAACAGGGGACTCAAGAGACCCAGTACTTC	CATREQGTQETQYF
TRBD2	NA	TRBV12-5	TRBJ2-3	TGTGCTAGTGGTTTGGGGGTAGCGGGGGAAATCTCAGGCACAGATACGCAGTATTTT	CASGLGVAGEISGTDTQYF
TRBD1	NA	TRBV6-5	TRBJ2-1	TGTGCCAGCAGTTACATAGGACAGGGAGGCTACAATGAGCAGTTCTTC	CASSYIGQGGYNEQFF
TRBD1	NA	TRBV14	TRBJ2-7	TGTGCCAGCAGCCAACCGACAGGGATCCCCTACGAGCAGTACTTC	CASSQPTGIPYEQYF
NA	NA	TRBV7-3	TRBJ1-1	TGTGCCAGCAGCTTTGGAGAGGACACTGAAGCTTTCTTT	CASSFGEDTEAFF
TRBD1	NA	TRBV28	TRBJ2-7	TGTGCCAGCAGTCTTGGACAGGGTAGCTACGAGCAGTACTTC	CASSLGQGSYEQYF
TRBD1	NA	TRBV7-9	TRBJ2-7	TGTGCCAGCAGCTTACCCGGACAGGGCTACGAGCAGTACTTC	CASSLPGQGYEQYF
NA	NA	TRBV18	TRBJ2-1	TGTGCCAGCTCATTGACAAACCCTTCCTACAATGAGCAGTTCTTC	CASSLTNPSYNEQFF
NA	NA	TRBV11-2	TRBJ1-5	TGTGCCAGCAGCTTAGGGGTAGGCGGTCAGCCCCAGCATTTT	CASSLGVGGQPQHF
NA	NA	TRBV6-5	TRBJ2-4	TGTGCCAGCAGTCTATACAGGGAAACGGACTTC	CASSLYRETDF
TRBD2	NA	TRBV7-9	TRBJ2-1	TGTGCCAGCAGCTTAGAGCTAGCGGGAGATGATGAGCAGTTCTTC	CASSLELAGDDEQFF
TRBD2	once	TRBV19	TRBJ2-5	TGTGCCAGTAAAGGGGTAGCGGGCCCCGGGACCCAGTACTTC	CASKGVAGPGTQYF
NA	NA	TRBV22-1	TRBJ2-7	TGTCCTGGGAGCGCCGAACCGGGACAATCCTACGAGCAGTACTTC	CPGSAEPGQSYEQYF
NA	NA	TRBV30	TRBJ2-5	TGTGCCTGGAATTACCGGGAGTCACCGCAAGAGACCCAGTACTTC	CAWNYRESPQETQYF
NA	NA	TRBV19	TRBJ1-1	TGTGCCAGTACCAGGGGTCGGAGGAACACTGAAGCTTTCTTT	CASTRGRRNTEAFF
NA	NA	TRBV13	TRBJ2-2	TGTGCCAGCAGCAGCAGACACGCCAATGGGGAGCTGTTTTTT	CASSSRHANGELFF
TRBD1	few	TRBV6-5	TRBJ1-1	TGTGCCAGCTTGAGGACAGGGGGCACTGAAGCTTTCTTT	CASLRTGGTEAFF
NA	NA	TRBV6-5	TRBJ1-5	TGTGCCAGCAGTTACTCTATCCTGTCTCAGCCCCAGCATTTT	CASSYSILSQPQHF
NA	once	TRBV6-1	TRBJ1-5	TGTGCCAGCATCCTACATCCGGGGAGTCAGCCCCAGCATTTT	CASILHPGSQPQHF
NA	NA	TRBV4-3	TRBJ1-2	TGCGCCAGCAGCCAAGGTACGGGTTCATGGAGCAACTATGGCTACACCTTC	CASSQGTGSWSNYGYTF
TRBD1	NA	TRBV11-3	TRBJ1-1	TGTGCCAGCAGCAGCCGACAGGGAAGGAACACTGAAGCTTTCTTT	CASSSRQGRNTEAFF
NA	NA	TRBV2	TRBJ2-7	TGTGCCAGCAGTGAGGTGGGGGCTAGCAACGAGCAGTACTTC	CASSEVGASNEQYF
NA	NA	TRBV27	TRBJ2-3	TGTGCCAGCAGTTTGTACAGGCCGGGCCCCACAGATACGCAGTATTTT	CASSLYRPGPTDTQYF
TRBD2	NA	TRBV6-5	TRBJ2-1	TGTGCCAGCAGTTACTCCGGGACTAGCGGGAATGAGCAGTTCTTC	CASSYSGTSGNEQFF
NA	NA	TRBV6-1	TRBJ2-7	TGTGCCAGCAGTGATACGGTGGGCACGGAGGGCTACGAGCAGTACTTC	CASSDTVGTEGYEQYF
NA	NA	TRBV11-2	TRBJ1-1	TGTGCCAGCAGCCTCCAAGCGAACACTGAAGCTTTCTTT	CASSLQANTEAFF
NA	NA	TRBV10-3	TRBJ1-5	TGTGCCACCTCCGATGGTTCCACGCGTCAGCCCCAGCATTTT	CATSDGSTRQPQHF
NA	NA	TRBV6-5	TRBJ1-5	TGTGCCAGCAGCATTGACAGGCATAGCAATCAGCCCCAGCATTTT	CASSIDRHSNQPQHF
TRBD1	NA	TRBV9	TRBJ2-3	TGTGCCAGCAGCGTAGGCTCCTCAGGGGGCCGCACAGATACGCAGTATTTT	CASSVGSSGGRTDTQYF
NA	NA	TRBV18	TRBJ2-7	TGTGCCAGCTCACCGGCTCAGGGCGAGCAGTACTTC	CASSPAQGEQYF
NA	NA	TRBV5-4	TRBJ2-5	TGTGCCAGCAGCCCCAAAACGGGCGGGATGGAGACCCAGTACTTC	CASSPKTGGMETQYF
NA	NA	TRBV6-5	TRBJ1-1	TGTGCCAGTCGACCCAGGGGTTCGAACACTGAAGCTTTCTTT	CASRPRGSNTEAFF
NA	NA	TRBV5-4	TRBJ2-7	TGTGCCAGCAACACGTATGGACAGTTCCACGAGCAGTACTTC	CASNTYGQFHEQYF
NA	NA	TRBV5-1	TRBJ2-5	TGCGCCAGCAGCTTGGCAACAGGGCAAGAGACCCAGTACTTC	CASSLATGQETQYF
TRBD2	NA	TRBV9	TRBJ2-3	TGTGCCAGCAGCGCGTCACCTAGCGGGTGGGGCACAGATACGCAGTATTTT	CASSASPSGWGTDTQYF
TRBD2	NA	TRBV29-1	TRBJ2-7	TGCAGCGTCCGGGACTACCCATCCTACGAGCAGTACTTC	CSVRDYPSYEQYF
TRBD1	NA	TRBV13	TRBJ2-7	TGTGCCAGCAGCTTGGGACAGGGAACCTACGAGCAGTACTTC	CASSLGQGTYEQYF